This T cell receptor beta chain was found in a study of T cell changes during pregnancy in multiple sclerosis. The CDR3 contains 16 residues. Trimming took 4 bases from V and 0 from J; bases not matched to a gene: 4. Germline V gene lookup returns CDR1 SGHDT and CDR2 YYEEEE. TCRdb keeps only in-frame clones here, not all; method: immunoSEQ multiplex PCR. The repertoire has approximately 53,000 clones, over 85% of them found once; the top ten carry roughly 0.36%. The clonotype comes from a female donor with multiple sclerosis, enrolled in a pregnancy study. V usage is TRBV5-6 and J usage is TRBJ2-3, with 11 bases fitting TRBD2. The sequencing used CD4+ T cells from peripheral blood mononuclear cells, collected before pregnancy. The CDR3 loop reads CASSETSGSSTDTQYF. The CDR3 DNA reads TGTGCCAGCAGCGAAACTAGCGGGAGCAGCACAGATACGCAGTATTTT.